These 20 T cell receptor beta chains came from one sample sequenced in a study of T cell changes during pregnancy in multiple sclerosis. Assay used: immunoSEQ multiplex PCR; TCRdb lists only in-frame clones, some missing. The repertoire consists of under 80,000 clones, with approximately 89% occurring once and the leading ten covering approximately 1.4%. The material was peripheral blood, obtained in the second trimester of pregnancy. These receptors were obtained from a female donor with multiple sclerosis, enrolled in a pregnancy study.

This sequence joins TRBV7-2 and TRBJ1-2; maybe TRBD1 (6 bases). Per germline, CDR1 SGHTA and CDR2 FQGNSA. The CDR3 loop spans 14 amino acids. The ends were cut back, 5 bases at V and 4 bases at J, with 14 bases in the middle. CDR3 DNA sequence: TGTGCCAGCAGCCCAGACGGGGGGGCCTATGGCTACACCTTC. This translates into CASSPDGGAYGYTF.

V usage is TRBV18 and J usage is TRBJ2-1, with 8 nucleotides matching TRBD1. Germline lookup yields CDR1 KGHSH and CDR2 LQKENI. The CDR3 loop spans 15 amino acids. V was pared by 3 bases and J by 10 bases, with 11 bases of the junction left unmatched. CDR3: CASSPDSRGQLEQFF. The CDR3 bases are TGTGCCAGCTCACCGGACTCCAGGGGGCAGCTAGAGCAGTTCTTC.

The V gene is TRBV30, the J gene TRBJ2-1, with TRBD1 matching 9 bases. This CDR3 is built from 18 residues. The germline V gene encodes CDR1 GTSNPN and CDR2 SVGIG (reference sequence). V shed 4 bases and J 6 bases; nucleotides not matched to a gene: 19. CDR3 sequence reads: CAWTSGTGSEGRVNEQFF. In DNA, the CDR3 is TGTGCCTGGACCTCCGGGACAGGGTCTGAGGGCCGGGTCAATGAGCAGTTCTTC.

The V gene is TRBV4-2, the J gene TRBJ1-1, with a weak D call TRBD1 (5 bases). V was clipped by 5 bases and J by 0 bases, with 10 bases between them. The CDR3 totals 14 residues. In germline, CDR1 is LGHNA, CDR2 YNFKEQ. The CDR3 DNA reads TGTGCCAGCAGCGGGGCGGCGATGAACACTGAAGCTTTCTTT. Translated, it gives CASSGAAMNTEAFF.

This chain connects TRBV5-1 to TRBJ1-1; maybe TRBD1 (6 bases). CDR1 is SGHRS, CDR2 YFSETQ, per germline. V shed 3 bases and J shed 3 bases, with 9 bases lying between them. This CDR3 is 13 amino acids long. CDR3 residues: CASSYHRDTEAFF. CDR3 DNA: TGCGCCAGCAGCTATCACAGGGACACTGAAGCTTTCTTT.

This clone has a single count. The V call is TRBV27, the J call TRBJ2-1; TRBD2 might be the D (6 bases). CDR1 and CDR2 (germline): MNHEY, SMNVEV (reference sequence). The germline V and J ends were trimmed by 5 bases and 0 bases, with 20 bases remaining between them. The CDR3 length is 18 residues. The CDR3, as DNA: TGTGCCAGCAGTCCCAACTCCATTAGCGGATACTCCTACAATGAGCAGTTCTTC. Its protein product is CASSPNSISGYSYNEQFF.

The rearrangement joins TRBV6-6 to TRBJ2-7; TRBD1 matches 8 bases. The V segment lost 5 bases and the J segment 0 bases; nucleotides outside the gene matches: 6. The CDR3 runs 15 residues. Germline CDR1 is MNHNY and CDR2 is SVGAGI (reference sequence). This chain's CDR3 is CASSQTGGTSYEQYF. The DNA for the CDR3 is TGTGCCAGCAGTCAAACAGGGGGGACCTCCTACGAGCAGTACTTC.

The chain recombines TRBV27 with TRBJ2-2; 7 nucleotides match TRBD1. V lost 4 bases to trimming and J lost 2 bases; unmatched junction nucleotides: 7. Germline V gene sequence: CDR1 MNHEY, CDR2 SMNVEV (reference sequence). There are 16 residues in the CDR3. CDR3 nucleotide sequence: TGTGCCAGCAGTTCCTTAAGGACAGGCAACACCGGGGAGCTGTTTTTT. Its protein is CASSSLRTGNTGELFF.

The chain employs TRBV6-6 and TRBJ2-7, with no clear D. The CDR3 runs to 10 residues. With 8 bases removed from V and 7 bases from J, the gap between germline ends came to 9 bases. Germline V gene lookup returns CDR1 MNHNY and CDR2 SVGAGI (reference sequence). The CDR3 region is CASGSREQYF. CDR3 DNA sequence: TGTGCCAGCGGGTCTAGGGAGCAGTACTTC.

The chain couples TRBV4-2 to TRBJ2-7, with 8 bases that match TRBD2. The germline V gene has CDR1 LGHNA and CDR2 YNFKEQ. Germline trimming cut 3 bases from V and 6 bases from J; bases unmatched to any gene: 10. CDR3 length: 15 residues. The CDR3 spells CASSQPGTRGSEQYF. The CDR3 nucleotides read TGTGCCAGCAGCCAGCCCGGGACTAGAGGCTCCGAGCAGTACTTC.

This clone showed up just once. This sequence joins TRBV2 and TRBJ1-5; TRBD1 is a possible D gene (5 bases). Deletions cut 5 bases from V and 9 bases from J, with 20 bases between. CDR1 SNHLY and CDR2 FYNNEI come from the germline V gene. The CDR3 consists of 15 residues. CDR3 sequence: CASSRQPTPDPPQHF. DNA for the CDR3: TGTGCCAGCAGTCGACAGCCGACCCCTGACCCGCCCCAGCATTTT.

V and J are TRBV11-2 and TRBJ2-7; 9 nucleotides line up with TRBD1. V gave up 0 bases and J gave up 2 bases; unmatched junction bases: 2. CDR3 length equals 15 residues. Per germline, CDR1 SGHAT and CDR2 FQNNGV. CDR3 sequence (DNA): TGTGCCAGCAGCTTAGAGACAGGGGGGCCCTACGAGCAGTACTTC. Its translation is CASSLETGGPYEQYF.

This chain uses TRBV6-5 with TRBJ2-7; 8 bases match TRBD1. The ends lost 0 bases at V and 7 bases at J; junction bases unmatched: 8. Per the germline V gene, CDR1 is MNHEY and CDR2 is SVGAGI. The CDR3 loop spans 15 amino acids. The CDR3 here is CASSYSVQGAHEQYF. In nucleotides, the CDR3 is TGTGCCAGCAGTTACTCTGTCCAGGGGGCTCATGAGCAGTACTTC.

This clone showed up just once. The DNA for the CDR3 is TGCGCCAGCAGCCTACGACTAGCGGGGGACCAAGAGACCCAGTACTTC. Protein product: CASSLRLAGDQETQYF. The J gene is TRBJ2-5, the V gene TRBV5-1; 12 positions match TRBD2. V was clipped by 4 bases and J by 0 bases; unmatched bases: 4. This CDR3 has 16 amino acids. Germline V gene sequence: CDR1 SGHRS, CDR2 YFSETQ.

The chain carries TRBV13 and TRBJ2-7; 7 bases are shared with TRBD2. The CDR3 sequence is 15 residues long. The germline V gene encodes CDR1 PRHDT and CDR2 FYEKMQ (reference sequence). After removal of 0 bases from V and 4 bases from J, the junction contained 6 bases not matched to a gene. DNA for the CDR3: TGTGCCAGCAGCTTAGGTCCACTCGGGGGGTACGAGCAGTACTTC. Translated: CASSLGPLGGYEQYF.

The rearrangement uses TRBV7-2 and TRBJ2-3; 7 nucleotides line up with TRBD2. The junction had 4 bases not matched to a gene; V was cut back by 2 bases and J by 2 bases. Germline CDR1 SGHTA, CDR2 FQGNSA. The CDR3 covers 15 residues. CDR3 nucleotides: TGTGCCAGCAGCTTACTGGGACTATACACAGATACGCAGTATTTT. Translating gives CASSLLGLYTDTQYF.

The J gene is TRBJ2-7, the V gene TRBV6-5, with TRBD1 as a possible D gene (6 bases). Germline-derived CDR1 and CDR2 are MNHEY and SVGAGI. V was shortened by 2 bases and J by 0 bases, with 11 bases between the two germline ends. CDR3 length: 15 residues. The CDR3 DNA reads as TGTGCCAGCAGTTACCCAGGGGCGCGCTCCTACGAGCAGTACTTC. Amino acids: CASSYPGARSYEQYF.

The chain joins TRBV4-3 to TRBJ1-4; D gene uncertain. Between the trimmed V and J ends, which lost 1 base and 8 bases, there was a span of 14 bases. CDR3 size: 15 residues. Germline loops: CDR1 LGHNA, CDR2 YSLEER. CDR3 region: CASSQGHSLREKLFF. CDR3 bases: TGCGCCAGCAGCCAAGGTCACTCTTTGCGGGAAAAACTGTTTTTT.

This chain links TRBV29-1 with TRBJ1-4; D is ambiguous. V shed 2 bases and J shed 8 bases, with 9 bases lying between them. The germline V gene encodes CDR1 SQVTM and CDR2 ANQGSEA. The CDR3 extends over 12 amino acids. The CDR3 here is CSVETVAEKLFF. For the CDR3, the DNA is TGCAGCGTTGAAACTGTCGCGGAAAAACTGTTTTTT.

The chain uses TRBV2 and TRBJ2-3; possible D gene TRBD2, 5 bases. The CDR3 runs to 15 residues. The germline CDR1 and CDR2 sequences are SNHLY and FYNNEI. V shed 7 bases and J shed 6 bases, with 20 bases lying between them. This chain's CDR3 is CASMSTRIVVDTQYF. DNA for the CDR3: TGTGCCAGCATGTCCACTAGAATCGTGGTGGATACGCAGTATTTT.